A selection of T cell receptor beta chains follows, all from one sample in a study of Graves' ophthalmopathy and Graves' hyperthyroidism. One entry per CDR3 protein, called by TCRdb with MiXCR from the multiplex PCR reads. The sample consists of 600,000 to 700,000 distinct CDR3 sequences, approximately 39% of them appearing once. The sequenced sample consisted of peripheral blood. The receptors here all came from an adult man with Graves' ophthalmopathy. The CDR3 runs from the conserved cysteine through the conserved F or W. Fields, in order: CDR3 DNA, CDR3 protein, J gene, D gene, clone size, CDR3 length, V gene. A D gene is named only where the DNA matches it firmly. Clone size appears in some rows only: once, few, many, or a class for an expanded clone.

TGTGCCATCAGTGAGATCCAGGACCCTCCCTACGAGCAGTACTTC,CAISEIQDPPYEQYF,TRBJ2-7,-,many,15,TRBV10-3
TGTGCCAGCAGTCTACAGGGAGACTATGGCCACACCTTC,CASSLQGDYGHTF,TRBJ1-2,-,-,13,TRBV3-1
TGTGCCAGCAGTGCTCCTGATCCGTTGGTTGGCTATGGCTACACCTTC,CASSAPDPLVGYGYTF,TRBJ1-2,-,-,16,TRBV25-1
TGTGCCAGCAGCCATCCCGGCATCTACCCGGGACGGCTGAACACTGAAGCTTTCTTT,CASSHPGIYPGRLNTEAFF,TRBJ1-1,-,-,19,TRBV7-2
TGTGCCAGCAGTTCCTCGGACAGGGATAAAGAGACCCAGTACTTC,CASSSSDRDKETQYF,TRBJ2-5,TRBD1,few,15,TRBV6-6
TGTGCCAGCAGTGCATCAGAGACGAGTTACACCTTC,CASSASETSYTF,TRBJ1-2,-,many,12,TRBV2
TGTGCCAGCAGCTTATCTGGGGGATGGACTGAAGCTTTCTTT,CASSLSGGWTEAFF,TRBJ1-1,-,-,14,TRBV7-2
TGTGCCAGCAGTGGACCCGATGGGACAGCCTACGAGCAGTACTTC,CASSGPDGTAYEQYF,TRBJ2-7,TRBD1,-,15,TRBV25-1
TGTGCCAGCAGCGTTGATTCAGGGGAGGGCAATCAGCCCCAGCATTTT,CASSVDSGEGNQPQHF,TRBJ1-5,-,-,16,TRBV2
TGCAGTGCTCTTATAGACCCCACCGGGGAGCTGTTTTTT,CSALIDPTGELFF,TRBJ2-2,-,-,13,TRBV20-1
TGTGCCATCAGTGCGGGACAGAGGTATGGCTACACCTTC,CAISAGQRYGYTF,TRBJ1-2,TRBD1,-,13,TRBV10-3
TGTGCCAGCAGCTTAGGTGTAGGCGCGCCTCTCCGCGAGCAGTACTTC,CASSLGVGAPLREQYF,TRBJ2-7,-,many,16,TRBV7-2
TGTGCCAGTAGTCGACGACTAGCGGGAGCAGTAGAGACCCAGTACTTC,CASSRRLAGAVETQYF,TRBJ2-5,TRBD2,many,16,TRBV19
TGTGCCACCAACGACTTACAGGCTCCCTATGGCTACACCTTC,CATNDLQAPYGYTF,TRBJ1-2,-,many,14,TRBV12-3/TRBV12-4
TGTGCCAGCAGCCTAGGGGGGACAGGACCATATGGCTACACCTTC,CASSLGGTGPYGYTF,TRBJ1-2,TRBD1,-,15,TRBV7-2
TGCGCCAGCAGCTTGTCTTCAGAGGCCTACGAGCAGTACTTC,CASSLSSEAYEQYF,TRBJ2-7,-,-,14,TRBV5-1
TGTGCCAGCAGCCACGCGGGACGGGACCTTCTAGCCAAAAACATTCAGTACTTC,CASSHAGRDLLAKNIQYF,TRBJ2-4,-,once,18,TRBV7-9
TGTGCCAGCAGCAGGGATCAGAGGGGGGCCGAGACCCAGTACTTC,CASSRDQRGAETQYF,TRBJ2-5,-,-,15,TRBV7-9
TGTGCCAGCAGCTCGAGGGTGGACCAAGGGACCCGGTACTTC,CASSSRVDQGTRYF,TRBJ2-5,-,-,14,TRBV5-5
TGTGCCAGCAGCTCGGGTCAGGGGGCTCACTACTTC,CASSSGQGAHYF,TRBJ2-5,TRBD1,-,12,TRBV11-2
TGTGCCAGTAGTCTCTCAGGTGGCAACGAGCAGTACTTC,CASSLSGGNEQYF,TRBJ2-7,-,many,13,TRBV19
TGTGCCAGCAGCTTAGGGGCGGGAGGGCCGGTGGAGACCCAGTACTTC,CASSLGAGGPVETQYF,TRBJ2-5,TRBD2,few,16,TRBV7-9
TGTGCCAGCAGTTTATTGGGACTGTTGAATGAAAAACTGTTTTTT,CASSLLGLLNEKLFF,TRBJ1-4,-,-,15,TRBV12-3/TRBV12-4
TGTGCCAGCAGTTTCACGGCGGTTCTCACTGAAGCTTTCTTT,CASSFTAVLTEAFF,TRBJ1-1,-,-,14,TRBV12-3/TRBV12-4
TGTGCCACCAGCAGAGGGCTAGCAAGACGTTACAATGAGCAGTTCTTC,CATSRGLARRYNEQFF,TRBJ2-1,-,few,16,TRBV15
TGTGCCAGTAGTATCCACCCGATGGCAGGGGGCGAAGTCCGCTATGACTACACCTTC,CASSIHPMAGGEVRYDYTF,TRBJ1-2,TRBD1,-,19,TRBV19
TGCAGTGCTAGTTTGCGCGGACCCTCCTACGAGCAGTACTTC,CSASLRGPSYEQYF,TRBJ2-7,-,many,14,TRBV20-1
TGTGCCAGTACCAAGAACCGGGACACCATCTTCTCTGGAAACACCATATATTTT,CASTKNRDTIFSGNTIYF,TRBJ1-3,-,many,18,TRBV19
TGTGCCAGCACCCTAGGGACAGGGGACTATGGCTACACCTTC,CASTLGTGDYGYTF,TRBJ1-2,TRBD1,few,14,TRBV6-6
TGTGCCAGTAGTCCGCCAGTCTCTGGAAACACCATATATTTT,CASSPPVSGNTIYF,TRBJ1-3,-,many,14,TRBV19
TGTGCCAGCAGCCCCCTTGTTGGACAGGGGTCTTCTGGAGAGCAGTACTTC,CASSPLVGQGSSGEQYF,TRBJ2-7,TRBD1,many,17,TRBV14
TGCGCCAGCAGCCAAGGGACGTGGGCAGTAGGAGAGACCCAGTACTTC,CASSQGTWAVGETQYF,TRBJ2-5,-,-,16,TRBV7-7
TGCGCACGACAGGGCCAAGAGACCCAGTACTTC,CARQGQETQYF,TRBJ2-5,TRBD1,-,11,TRBV10-2
TGTGCCAGCAGCGTAACCCCCCTACCTCAGCTTCAAGAGACCCAGTACTTC,CASSVTPLPQLQETQYF,TRBJ2-5,-,many,17,TRBV9
TGTGCCAGCAGACAACCGCCTAATGAAAAACTGTTTTTT,CASRQPPNEKLFF,TRBJ1-4,-,-,13,TRBV6-2/TRBV6-3
TGTGCCAGCAGCTACAGGGGACACACTGAAGCTTTCTTT,CASSYRGHTEAFF,TRBJ1-1,TRBD1,many,13,TRBV7-8
TGTGCCAGCAGCCCTGCCCCCCGGACTAGCGTAGACACCGGGGAGCTGTTTTTT,CASSPAPRTSVDTGELFF,TRBJ2-2,TRBD2,-,18,TRBV14
TGTGCTAGCCCTAGCGGGGTTGCCCCCGAGCAGTACTTC,CASPSGVAPEQYF,TRBJ2-7,TRBD2,-,13,TRBV24-1
TGTGCCAGCAGCTTGACGACAGGGGACATCTACGAGCAGTACTTC,CASSLTTGDIYEQYF,TRBJ2-7,TRBD1,many,15,TRBV7-9
TGTGCCAGCAGCTCGACAGGGGGTCAGCCCCAGCATTTT,CASSSTGGQPQHF,TRBJ1-5,TRBD1,many,13,TRBV7-6
TGTGCCAGCCTGGGACTAGGTGACGGGGAGCAGTACTTC,CASLGLGDGEQYF,TRBJ2-7,TRBD2,-,13,TRBV7-3
TGTGCCACCGGGGGAAAACAGGGGAGTACCGGGGAGCTGTTTTTT,CATGGKQGSTGELFF,TRBJ2-2,-,few,15,TRBV10-3
TGCAGTGCCTTGAAGGGGGAGACCCAGTACTTC,CSALKGETQYF,TRBJ2-5,-,many,11,TRBV20-1
TGCAGCTTGAACAGGGGATATCCAACTAATGAAAAACTGTTTTTT,CSLNRGYPTNEKLFF,TRBJ1-4,TRBD1,many,15,TRBV29-1
TGTGCCAGCAGCGGGGGAGGCTATGACTACACCTTC,CASSGGGYDYTF,TRBJ1-2,-,-,12,TRBV5-5
TGTGCCACCAGCAGATCTAATGAAAAACTGTTTTTT,CATSRSNEKLFF,TRBJ1-4,-,-,12,TRBV15
TGTGCCATCAGTGAGTCAAGGGACGGAAACACTGAAGCTTTCTTT,CAISESRDGNTEAFF,TRBJ1-1,-,-,15,TRBV10-3
TGCAGCGTTGAAGAAACGGCGAACACTGAAGCTTTCTTT,CSVEETANTEAFF,TRBJ1-1,-,many,13,TRBV29-1
TGTGCCAGCAGCAGGGGACTCCTGTACATGAGACGCGAGACCCAGTACTTC,CASSRGLLYMRRETQYF,TRBJ2-5,-,few,17,TRBV12-3/TRBV12-4
TGTGCCAGCAGCGAACGCGTCAATATTGGGGGCACTGAAGCTTTCTTT,CASSERVNIGGTEAFF,TRBJ1-1,-,many,16,TRBV9
TGTGCCAGCAGCTTAAGCAGGGTAAACACTGAAGCTTTCTTT,CASSLSRVNTEAFF,TRBJ1-1,-,few,14,TRBV7-3